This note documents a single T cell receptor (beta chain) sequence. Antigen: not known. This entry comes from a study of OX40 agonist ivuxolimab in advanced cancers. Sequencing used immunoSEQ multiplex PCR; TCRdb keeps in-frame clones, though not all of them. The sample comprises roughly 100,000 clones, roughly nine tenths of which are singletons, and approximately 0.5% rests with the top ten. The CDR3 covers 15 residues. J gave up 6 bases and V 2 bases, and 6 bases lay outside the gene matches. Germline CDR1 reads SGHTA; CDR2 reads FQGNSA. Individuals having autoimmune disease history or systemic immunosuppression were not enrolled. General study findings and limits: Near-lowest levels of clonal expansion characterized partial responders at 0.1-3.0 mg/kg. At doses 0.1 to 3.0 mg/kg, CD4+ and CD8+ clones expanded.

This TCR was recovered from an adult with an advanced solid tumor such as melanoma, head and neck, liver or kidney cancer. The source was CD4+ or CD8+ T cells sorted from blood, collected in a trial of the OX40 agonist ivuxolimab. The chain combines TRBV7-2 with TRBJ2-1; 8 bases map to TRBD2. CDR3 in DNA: TGTGCCAGCAGCTTACCCGGGACTAGTGGCAATGAGCAGTTCTTC. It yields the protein CASSLPGTSGNEQFF.